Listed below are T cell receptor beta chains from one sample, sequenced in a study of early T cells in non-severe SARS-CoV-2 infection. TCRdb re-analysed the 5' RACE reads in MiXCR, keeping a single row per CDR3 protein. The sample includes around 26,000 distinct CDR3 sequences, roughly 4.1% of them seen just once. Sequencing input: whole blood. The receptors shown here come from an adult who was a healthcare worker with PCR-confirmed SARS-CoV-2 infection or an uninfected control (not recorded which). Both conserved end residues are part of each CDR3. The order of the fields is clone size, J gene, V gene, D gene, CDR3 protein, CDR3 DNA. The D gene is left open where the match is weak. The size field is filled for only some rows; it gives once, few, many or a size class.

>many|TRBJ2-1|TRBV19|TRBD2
CASVSGSSYNEQFF
TGTGCCAGTGTTAGCGGGAGCTCCTACAATGAGCAGTTCTTC
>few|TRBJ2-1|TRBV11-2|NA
CASSLDPGREQFF
TGTGCCAGCAGCTTAGACCCGGGGCGTGAGCAGTTCTTC
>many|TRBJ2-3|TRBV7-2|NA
CASSFPGYTDTQYF
TGTGCCAGCAGCTTCCCGGGCTACACAGATACGCAGTATTTT
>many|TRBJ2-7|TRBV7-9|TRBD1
CASSQRTGSSYEQYF
TGTGCCAGCAGCCAGCGGACAGGGAGCTCCTACGAGCAGTACTTC
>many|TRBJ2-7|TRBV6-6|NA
CASSTAGIGEQYF
TGTGCCAGCAGTACTGCAGGGATTGGAGAGCAGTACTTC
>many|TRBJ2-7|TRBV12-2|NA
CASRLVETARHEQYF
TGTGCAAGTCGCTTAGTGGAGACAGCTAGACACGAGCAGTACTTC
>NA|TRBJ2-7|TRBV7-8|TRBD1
CASSPPRRDRGYEQYF
TGTGCCAGCAGCCCCCCCCGACGGGACAGGGGCTACGAGCAGTACTTC
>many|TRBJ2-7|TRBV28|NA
CASSLVGRGYEQYF
TGTGCCAGCAGTTTGGTGGGAAGGGGTTACGAGCAGTACTTC
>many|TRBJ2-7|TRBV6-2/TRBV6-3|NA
CASSSPDSYEQYF
TGTGCCAGCAGTTCCCCGGACAGCTACGAGCAGTACTTC
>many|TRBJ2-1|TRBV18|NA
CASSGSIAELNEQFF
TGTGCCAGCTCAGGATCAATAGCGGAGCTGAATGAGCAGTTCTTC
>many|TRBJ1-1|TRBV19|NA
CASRSGTEAFF
TGTGCCAGCAGGTCGGGAACTGAAGCTTTCTTT
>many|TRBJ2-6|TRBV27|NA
CASSRQELLSGANVLTF
TGTGCCAGCAGCCGACAGGAATTACTCTCTGGGGCCAACGTCCTGACTTTC
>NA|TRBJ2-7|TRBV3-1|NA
CASSQDHLGQTYEQYF
TGTGCCAGCAGCCAAGATCACTTAGGACAGACCTACGAGCAGTACTTC
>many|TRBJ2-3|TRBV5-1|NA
CASSFETSTDTQYF
TGCGCCAGCAGCTTTGAAACTAGCACAGATACGCAGTATTTT
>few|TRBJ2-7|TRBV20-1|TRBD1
CSARDLQGAPSYEQYF
TGCAGTGCTAGAGACCTACAGGGGGCACCTTCCTACGAGCAGTACTTC
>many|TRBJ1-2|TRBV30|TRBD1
CAWSQGQPYGYTF
TGTGCCTGGAGCCAGGGACAGCCATATGGCTACACCTTC
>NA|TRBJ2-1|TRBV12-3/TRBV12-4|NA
CASSSRLGNEQFF
TGTGCCAGCAGTTCCAGACTGGGCAATGAGCAGTTCTTC
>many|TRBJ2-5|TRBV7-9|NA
CASSLSGKVAHQETQYF
TGTGCCAGCAGCTTATCTGGTAAAGTGGCGCACCAAGAGACCCAGTACTTC
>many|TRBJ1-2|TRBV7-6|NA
CASSPRRHGSYGYTF
TGTGCCAGCAGCCCGCGACGTCACGGGAGCTATGGCTACACCTTC
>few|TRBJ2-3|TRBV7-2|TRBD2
CASSLGLAGAGDTQYF
TGTGCCAGCAGCTTAGGACTAGCGGGTGCGGGGGATACGCAGTATTTT
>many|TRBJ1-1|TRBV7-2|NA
CASSLMRQAEAFF
TGTGCCAGCAGCTTAATGAGGCAGGCTGAAGCTTTCTTT
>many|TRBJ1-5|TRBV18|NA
CASTSEGDGPQHF
TGTGCCAGCACAAGCGAGGGCGATGGGCCCCAGCATTTT
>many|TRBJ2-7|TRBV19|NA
CASSILFDSYEQYF
TGTGCCAGTAGTATATTGTTTGATTCCTACGAGCAGTACTTC
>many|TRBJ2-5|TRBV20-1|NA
CSATDPRETQYF
TGCAGTGCTACCGACCCAAGAGAGACCCAGTACTTC
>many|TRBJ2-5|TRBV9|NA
CASSEGSGQETQYF
TGTGCCAGCAGCGAGGGTAGCGGCCAAGAGACCCAGTACTTC
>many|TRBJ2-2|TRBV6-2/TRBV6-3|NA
CASSQTRGSGGELFF
TGTGCCAGCAGTCAAACCCGGGGCTCAGGAGGGGAGCTGTTTTTT